This is a list of T cell receptor beta chains from one sample in a study of shared clonotypes between healthy human individuals. This table comes from immunoSEQ multiplex PCR, and its TCRdb copy is limited to in-frame clones, with some not included. The sample contains more than 1 million clones, approximately 78% of which appear only once. Sequenced input: memory CD4+ T cells from PBMCs. The receptors derive from a man aged 18 to 29 in good health. Some clones in this sample may be carry-over from other donors' samples. CDR3s include the opening cysteine and the closing phenylalanine or tryptophan. The order of the fields is clone size, D gene, V gene, J gene, CDR3 DNA, CDR3 protein. D genes are given only for firm matches. Clone size, where shown, is once, few, many, or a class for clones that have expanded.

>few|.|TRBV30|TRBJ1-5
TGTGCCTGGAGTAGGCGGGGGCCTGGCCAGCCCCAGCATTTT
CAWSRRGPGQPQHF
>.|TRBD2|TRBV11-3|TRBJ2-1
TGTGCCAGCAGCCTACTAGCGGGAGGGCACGGTGAGCAGTTCTTC
CASSLLAGGHGEQFF
>.|.|TRBV2|TRBJ1-1
TGTGCCAGCAGTAAACAGCCTTACACTGAAGCTTTCTTT
CASSKQPYTEAFF
>.|.|TRBV11-2|TRBJ2-1
TGTGCCAGCAGCGCCGCCGAGGGAGCCCACAATGAGCAGTTCTTC
CASSAAEGAHNEQFF
>.|.|TRBV7-9|TRBJ1-4
TGTGCCAGCAGCTTAGCGCGGGGAGGCCCAAATGAAAAACTGTTTTTT
CASSLARGGPNEKLFF
>.|.|TRBV4-3|TRBJ1-2
TGCGCCAGCAGCCAAGATAGGGCCTTCTATGGCTACACCTTC
CASSQDRAFYGYTF
>.|.|TRBV6-5|TRBJ2-7
TGTGCCAGCAGTTACTCGGGCATCTACGAGCAGTACTTC
CASSYSGIYEQYF
>.|.|TRBV20-1|TRBJ1-1
TGCAGTGCTTTTGACTTTTCTGAAGCTTTCTTT
CSAFDFSEAFF
>.|.|TRBV29-1|TRBJ1-1
TGCAGCGGCCACTTAACGGGGTACACTGAAGCTTTCTTT
CSGHLTGYTEAFF
>.|.|TRBV29-1|TRBJ2-5
TGCAGCGTTGGAAGAGATCAGGCCCAGTACTTC
CSVGRDQAQYF
>.|.|TRBV6-5|TRBJ2-1
TGTGCCGCGGAAAGCGGAGGGGGTTACAATGAGCAGTTCTTC
CAAESGGGYNEQFF
>.|.|TRBV30|TRBJ2-5
TGTGCCTGGAGAGAGGACAGACCGAACCAAGAGACCCAGTACTTC
CAWREDRPNQETQYF
>.|.|TRBV5-1|TRBJ2-1
TGCGCCAGCAGCTTGGCTCCCCATTACAATGAGCAGTTCTTC
CASSLAPHYNEQFF
>.|.|TRBV5-4|TRBJ2-2
TGTGCCAGCAGCTTAGGAGACCGGGACACCGGGGAGCTGTTTTTT
CASSLGDRDTGELFF
>.|TRBD1|TRBV18|TRBJ2-3
TGTGCCAGCTCGCCGGGACAGAACACAGATACGCAGTATTTT
CASSPGQNTDTQYF